Listed here is a single T cell receptor beta chain. The record originates from a study of blood T cell repertoires in COVID-19. The wider study: The United States, Italy and Spain were the sources of the acute and convalescent COVID-19 samples. Nucleic acid was either cDNA or gDNA, and it came from T cells, B-cell-depleted T cells, or PBMCs.

As processed by the authors: Reference gene primer amplification yielded estimated nucleated cell counts. Profiling relied on immunoSEQ multiplex PCR, and the TCRdb table lists in-frame clones only, not all of them. V and J calls and clone size follow that table, whereas D and trimming were derived from the DNA. The repertoire holds under 300,000 clones, with roughly 89% as singletons. Germline lookup yields CDR1 WNHNN and CDR2 SYGVQD (reference sequence). This CDR3 contains 13 residues. The germline V and J ends were trimmed by 2 bases and 5 bases, with 8 bases remaining between them. The source material was peripheral blood. The TCR sequence derives from a man aged 25-40 years who had recovered from COVID-19. The chain employs TRBV10-1 and TRBJ2-3; D unresolved. This chain's CDR3 is CASSEAGRDTQYF. The CDR3 DNA sequence: TGCGCCAGCAGTGAGGCAGGTCGAGATACGCAGTATTTT.